The entry below gives a single TCR beta chain sequence along with its context. Antigen specificity is unknown. Next came a second PCR, run for about 7 to 12 cycles, which used a sample-barcoded 5' primer along with a J-beta primer mix. MiXCR, run by TCRdb on the 5' RACE reads, gives a single entry per CDR3 protein. The sample records around 1,100,000 distinct CDR3 sequences, roughly two fifths being singletons. The sample belongs to a study of blood T cells in healthy people across ages. Whole-study findings and limits: Diversity of TCR beta per million T cells declined in a roughly linear way with age.

Isolated per sample were at least 6 million PBMCs. The TCR originated in a man aged 18 to 29 in good health. Input material: blood.

The CDR3 region is CASSPRDNTNEKLFF. CDR3 nucleotide sequence: TGCGCCAGCAGCCCACGGGATAACACTAATGAAAAACTGTTTTTT. V usage is TRBV5-1 and J usage is TRBJ1-4, with no clear D. Germline V lookup: CDR1 SGHRS, CDR2 YFSETQ. There are 15 residues in the CDR3. V was clipped by 4 bases and J by 2 bases, with 12 bases between them.